Below, 23 T cell receptor beta chains from the same sample are listed, as sequenced in a study of cytomegalovirus exposure and HLA in healthy donors. Libraries were prepared by immunoSEQ multiplex PCR; TCRdb keeps only in-frame clonotypes and omits some of them. Of roughly 70,000 clones listed, approximately 97% were seen once; the top ten hold around 1.5%. The sample taken for sequencing was PBMCs. The receptors originated from a woman between 18 and 29 years old in good health and CMV-seropositive.

V usage is TRBV18 and J usage is TRBJ1-1, with unresolved D. The CDR3 is 13 amino acids. CDR1 and CDR2 (germline): KGHSH, LQKENI. Trimming took off 5 bases at V and 1 base at J, with 8 bases between the two ends. The CDR3 nucleotides read TGTGCCAGCTCAGGACTGGAGAACACTGAAGCTTTCTTT. It codes for CASSGLENTEAFF. Variable domain in full (rest from reference TRBV18 and TRBJ1-1): NAGVMQNPRHLVRRRGQEARLRCSPMKGHSHVYWYRQLPEEGLKFMVYLQKENIIDESGMPKERFSAEFPKEGPSILRIQQVVRGDSAAYFCASSGLENTEAFFGQGTRLTVV.

The chain links TRBV11-3 to TRBJ1-1; D ambiguous. The CDR3 length is 14 residues. Germline V gives CDR1 SGHNT, CDR2 YENEEA. The V and J ends lost 4 bases and 0 bases respectively, with 9 bases between them. The CDR3 protein is CASSSPVLNTEAFF. The CDR3 DNA follows: TGTGCCAGCAGCTCCCCTGTCCTGAACACTGAAGCTTTCTTT.

V and J are TRBV4-2 and TRBJ1-2; TRBD1 matches 12 bases. This CDR3 is built from 15 residues. CDR1 and CDR2 from the germline V gene are LGHNA and YNFKEQ. The V and J ends lost 3 bases and 8 bases, in that order; junction bases with no gene match: 7. Written as DNA, the CDR3 is TGTGCCAGCAGCCAGGCCGGGACAGGGGGCTGGGGCTACACCTTC. Translated: CASSQAGTGGWGYTF.

The genes are TRBV19 and TRBJ1-2; D is ambiguous. The ends were cut back, 7 bases at V and 0 bases at J, with 9 bases in the middle. This CDR3 region has 13 residues. Germline loops: CDR1 LNHDA, CDR2 SQIVND (reference sequence). For the CDR3, the DNA is TGTGCCAGTAAGAGGGTTGCTAACTATGGCTACACCTTC. It codes for CASKRVANYGYTF. Full variable domain (remainder filled in from reference TRBV19 and TRBJ1-2): DGGITQSPKYLFRKEGQNVTLSCEQNLNHDAMYWYRQDPGQGLRLIYYSQIVNDFQKGDIAEGYSVSREKKESFPLTVTSAQKNPTAFYLCASKRVANYGYTFGSGTRLTVV.

The chain couples TRBV18 to TRBJ2-1, with D uncertain. This CDR3 comprises 12 residues. CDR1 KGHSH and CDR2 LQKENI come from the germline V gene. Trimming took off 5 bases at V and 8 bases at J, with 10 bases between the two ends. CDR3 loop: CASSADSDEQFF. CDR3 sequence (DNA): TGTGCCAGCTCAGCTGATTCGGATGAGCAGTTCTTC.

This chain uses TRBV29-1 with TRBJ2-1, with D possibly TRBD2 on 5 matching bases. V was trimmed by 6 bases and J by 10 bases, leaving 7 bases between them. The germline CDR1 and CDR2 sequences are SQVTM and ANQGSEA. This CDR3 spans 9 amino acids. The CDR3 loop is CSVREEQFF. CDR3 in DNA: TGCAGCGTACGGGAAGAGCAGTTCTTC.

As regards this clone: The junction does not match germline at one end; this may be a read error. V and J are TRBV7-7 and TRBJ2-2, with TRBD1 identical over 9 bases. CDR3 length: 17 amino acids. CDR1 and CDR2 from the germline V gene are SSHAT and FNYEAQ (reference sequence). The CDR3 protein is CASSPSQDRGSTGELFF. As DNA, the CDR3 is TGTGCTAGCAGCCCCTCTCAGGACAGGGGATCGACCGGGGAGCTGTTTTTT.

The chain recombines TRBV30 with TRBJ2-1; TRBD1 matches 7 bases. The CDR3 runs to 15 residues. Germline loops: CDR1 GTSNPN, CDR2 SVGIG (reference sequence). V shed 0 bases, J shed 5 bases, and the junction held 7 bases outside the gene matches. CDR3 in amino acids: CAWSVGTAINNEQFF. The DNA of the CDR3 is TGTGCCTGGAGTGTCGGGACAGCCATAAACAATGAGCAGTTCTTC. Variable domain in full (rest from reference TRBV30 and TRBJ2-1): SQTIHQWPATLVQPVGSPLSLECTVEGTSNPNLYWYRQAAGRGLQLLFYSVGIGQISSEVPQNLSASRPQDRQFILSSKKLLLSDSGFYLCAWSVGTAINNEQFFGPGTRLTVL.

J is TRBJ2-3 and V is TRBV6-6, with D unclear. CDR1 and CDR2 (germline): MNHNY, SVGAGI (reference sequence). This CDR3 is 12 amino acids long. V shed 6 bases and J shed 6 bases, with 10 bases lying between them. For the CDR3, the DNA is TGTGCCAGCAGCCTTTTTTCTGATACGCAGTATTTT. Its protein is CASSLFSDTQYF.

The V gene is TRBV4-1, the J gene TRBJ1-5; D not resolved. The CDR3 loop spans 16 amino acids. V lost 0 bases and J lost 0, with 9 bases in between. The germline gives CDR1 MGHRA, CDR2 YSYEKL. CDR3: CASSQDWQISNQPQHF. As DNA, the CDR3 is TGCGCCAGCAGCCAAGACTGGCAGATTAGCAATCAGCCCCAGCATTTT.

This chain joins TRBV28 and TRBJ1-5; D remains ambiguous. This CDR3 comprises 12 residues. Germline CDR1 is MDHEN and CDR2 is SYDVKM. V gave up 6 bases and J gave up 6 bases, with 9 bases separating them. CDR3: CASREVAQPQHF. CDR3 nucleotides: TGTGCCAGCAGAGAGGTGGCTCAGCCCCAGCATTTT.

This rearrangement joins TRBV21-1 to TRBJ1-2. TRBV21-1 is described as a pseudogene. This CDR3 region has 17 residues. CDR3 coding DNA: TGTGCCAGCAGCCTCAGACCAACGGGGGAAGGGGTGTATGGCTACACCTTC. It specifies CASSLRPTGEGVYGYTF.

This chain connects TRBV10-3 to TRBJ2-1; D may be TRBD2 (6 bases). CDR1 is ENHRY and CDR2 is SYGVKD in the germline V gene. Trimming took off 2 bases at V and 4 bases at J, with 12 bases between the two ends. This CDR3 contains 15 residues. This CDR3 is CAISEEVAAYNEQFF. DNA of the CDR3: TGTGCCATCAGTGAGGAGGTAGCGGCTTACAATGAGCAGTTCTTC.

CDR3 DNA sequence: TGTGCCTGGAGGGGGACAGGGGGTTTGACGAGCGACTATGGCTACACCTTC. Translating gives CAWRGTGGLTSDYGYTF. The chain recombines TRBV30 with TRBJ1-2; 11 bases are shared with TRBD1. The V segment lost 3 bases and the J segment 3 bases; nucleotides outside the gene matches: 12. CDR3 length: 17 residues. Looked up from germline, CDR1 is GTSNPN and CDR2 is SVGIG (reference sequence).

The CDR3 DNA reads TGTGCCAGCAGTGAAGCGGACAGGGGAGGTGGCTACACCTTC. Its translation: CASSEADRGGGYTF. The chain uses TRBV6-1 and TRBJ1-2, with TRBD1 identical over 9 bases. V dropped 0 bases and J dropped 7; count of bases not matched to a gene: 3. Per the germline V gene, CDR1 is MNHNS and CDR2 is SASEGT. CDR3 length: 14 residues.

The gene calls are TRBV18 and TRBJ2-1, with 8 bases matching TRBD1. CDR1 KGHSH and CDR2 LQKENI come from the germline V gene. The CDR3 is made up of 17 amino acids. V dropped 4 bases and J dropped 3; count of bases not matched to a gene: 11. CDR3 nucleotide sequence: TGTGCCAGCTCACGTACCGCGTCGGACAGGGACTACAATGAGCAGTTCTTC. Residues: CASSRTASDRDYNEQFF.

V usage is TRBV18 and J usage is TRBJ1-2, with TRBD1 as a possible D gene (6 bases). CDR1 is KGHSH, CDR2 LQKENI, per germline. The CDR3 contains 14 residues. Trimming pared 4 bases from V and 7 bases from J, leaving 16 bases between. The CDR3 spells CASSLTGEAAGYTF. In nucleotides, the CDR3 is TGTGCCAGCTCACTGACAGGCGAAGCAGCTGGCTACACCTTC.

Remarks on this clone: A junction boundary mismatches the germline segment, possibly from a read error. V is TRBV7-7 and J is TRBJ2-1; D possibly corresponds to TRBD2 (6 bases). Germline lookup yields CDR1 SSHAT and CDR2 FNYEAQ (reference sequence). This CDR3 has 16 residues. CDR3 amino acids: CASSPITGEGYNEQFF. The CDR3 DNA follows: TGTGCTAGCAGCCCGATCACGGGGGAAGGCTACAATGAGCAGTTCTTC.

V is TRBV27 and J is TRBJ2-7; the D is unclear. This CDR3 is 14 amino acids long. Trimming took 6 bases from V and 4 from J, leaving 16 bases between them. Germline values: CDR1 MNHEY, CDR2 SMNVEV (reference sequence). The CDR3 protein is CASRSAGGQYEQYF. For the CDR3, the DNA is TGTGCCAGCAGGTCAGCAGGTGGTCAGTACGAGCAGTACTTC.

The chain combines TRBV4-2 with TRBJ2-1; 9 bases are shared with TRBD2. The CDR3 is made up of 20 amino acids. The germline V gene has CDR1 LGHNA and CDR2 YNFKEQ. Unmatched junction bases numbered 17, after V lost 0 bases and J lost 5 bases. CDR3 residues: CASSQDPLAGTRGGHNEQFF. The CDR3 DNA sequence: TGTGCCAGCAGCCAAGACCCCCTAGCGGGAACCCGAGGTGGCCACAATGAGCAGTTCTTC.

This chain connects TRBV13 to TRBJ2-2; D unclear. V lost 10 bases, J lost 7 bases, and 10 bases lay in between. The germline V gene has CDR1 PRHDT and CDR2 FYEKMQ (reference sequence). This CDR3 comprises 11 residues. The CDR3: CATPFYGELFF. For the CDR3, the DNA is TGTGCCACCCCCTTCTACGGGGAGCTGTTTTTT.

The genes are TRBV7-3 and TRBJ2-2, with TRBD2 identical over 12 bases. The CDR3 spans 16 residues. Germline CDR1 is SGHTA and CDR2 is FQGTGA. The J segment lost 6 bases and the V segment lost 4 bases, leaving 6 bases of the junction unmatched. The chain's CDR3 is CASSSTSGSRSGELFF. The CDR3, as DNA: TGTGCCAGCAGCTCGACTAGCGGGAGTAGGTCCGGGGAGCTGTTTTTT.

A single count supports this clone. This rearrangement joins TRBV5-6 to TRBJ1-1; D is unclear. Trimming removed 0 bases from V and 7 bases from J, with 7 bases in between. This CDR3 has 12 amino acids. Germline V gene data show CDR1 as SGHDT and CDR2 as YYEEEE. CDR3 in DNA: TGTGCCAGCAGCTTGGGAGGGTTTGAAGCTTTCTTT. This translates into CASSLGGFEAFF.